The clone carrying this T cell receptor (beta chain) was detected ten times or more. What it recognizes is unknown. This sample was taken from a study of type 1 and type 2 diabetes patients. Study in general: CD4+ or CD8+ T cells were positively selected from PBMCs with microbeads. A total of 15 million to 20 million paired-end reads came from the whole study. The study, taken as a whole, reports: Between type 2 diabetes and control samples, V and J usage averaged roughly 0.97 correlation.

Germline CDR1 and CDR2: LNHDA and SQIVND (reference sequence). The ends were cut back, 0 bases at V and 1 base at J, with 7 bases in the middle. The CDR3 totals 14 residues. The PCR template was genomic DNA. The TCR beta CDR3 region was amplified using 30 forward and 13 reverse primers. TCRdb re-analysed the multiplex PCR reads in MiXCR, keeping a single row per CDR3 protein. This repertoire shows under 300,000 distinct CDR3 sequences, roughly 50% found once; its top ten account for about an eighth. The specimen was peripheral blood mononuclear cells (PBMCs). V and J are TRBV19 and TRBJ2-7; D is uncertain. The TCR was taken from a man aged 18 to 30 with type 2 diabetes. DNA of the CDR3: TGTGCCAGTAGTATAGACGTCGTATCCTACGAGCAGTACTTC. It translates to CASSIDVVSYEQYF.